This T cell receptor (beta chain) was captured by sequencing in a study of Graves' ophthalmopathy and Graves' hyperthyroidism. The authors amplified TCR beta CDR3 regions, and they did so from RNA transcripts for repertoire sequencing. HTBI primers primed a first-round RT-PCR, and a second-round multiplex PCR followed. TCRdb analysed the multiplex PCR reads with MiXCR anew, one entry per CDR3 protein. In the table there are 580,000 or so distinct CDR3 sequences, about two fifths of which are singletons. Points from the study as a whole: For predicting ophthalmopathy progression, the model had roughly 70% sensitivity and 72% to 85% specificity. Ophthalmopathy versus stable hyperthyroidism: 13-signature model gave roughly 88% sensitivity, 81.08% specificity.

Trimming removed 2 bases from V and 1 base from J; junction bases left unmatched: 2. Germline V lookup: CDR1 LGHDT, CDR2 YNNKEL (reference sequence). The CDR3 contains 15 residues. This clonotype was counted between two and nine times. Its antigen is currently unknown. Enrollment excluded any patients with other autoimmune diseases, uncontrolled infections, pregnancy or lactation. Source material: peripheral blood or thyroid tissue (not recorded which). This chain uses TRBV3-1 with TRBJ2-7; 10 nucleotides line up with TRBD2. The sequence came from an adult man with Graves' hyperthyroidism. The CDR3 loop reads CASSQPGLASYEQYF. Written as DNA, the CDR3 is TGTGCCAGCAGCCAACCGGGACTAGCGTCCTACGAGCAGTACTTC.